A single sample is the source of the 14 T cell receptor beta chains below, sequenced in a study of blood T cells in healthy people across ages (dated by TCRdb to the mid-2010s). The receptor library was made with 5' RACE. Sequencing relied on an Illumina HiSeq 2500. A second about 6 to 11 cycle PCR used a sample-barcoded 5' primer and a J-beta primer mix. TCRdb passed the public sequencing reads through fastp at Q25 and MiXCR, retaining productive beta sequences. Under each unique CDR3 protein, matching rows form one entry showing the most common genes and DNA. The sample table lists about 800,000 distinct CDR3 sequences, 58% of them with a count of one. The top ten clones comprise over 20% of the sample. The sample consisted of blood. These receptors were obtained from a man between 25 and 39 years old in good health.

With regard to this clonotype: This may arise from a read error, as a much more abundant clone is one base away. V usage is TRBV5-8 and J usage is TRBJ2-1; TRBD1 matches 9 bases. The CDR3 is made up of 15 amino acids. Germline lookup yields CDR1 SGHTS and CDR2 YDEGEE. CDR3 protein: CASSDRGASYSEQFF. CDR3 sequence (DNA): TGTGCCAGCAGCGACAGGGGGGCCTCCTACAGTGAGCAGTTCTTC.

The V gene is TRBV6-2 or TRBV6-3, the J gene TRBJ2-1, with 7 positions matching TRBD1. J was trimmed by 2 bases and V by 6 bases; bases with no gene match: 7. This CDR3 spans 15 amino acids. Germline lookup yields CDR1 MNHEY and CDR2 SVGEGT. CDR3 region: CASRVRDRTYNEQFF. The CDR3 coding sequence is TGTGCCAGCAGAGTACGGGACAGAACCTACAATGAGCAGTTCTTC.

The chain combines TRBV7-8 with TRBJ2-3; possible D gene TRBD1, 5 bases. The CDR3 has 17 residues. The V end was cut by 0 bases, the J end by 8 bases, with 21 bases between. Looked up from germline, CDR1 is SGHVS and CDR2 is FQNEAQ. The CDR3 protein is CASSLARVGQKWGTQYF. The CDR3 DNA reads as TGTGCCAGCAGCTTAGCGCGCGTGGGGCAAAAGTGGGGTACGCAGTATTTT.

V gene TRBV27 combines with J gene TRBJ2-6; D possibly corresponds to TRBD2 (5 bases). In germline, CDR1 is MNHEY, CDR2 SMNVEV (reference sequence). V lost 5 bases and J lost 3, with 8 bases in between. The length of the CDR3 is 14 residues. As DNA, the CDR3 is TGTGCCAGCAGTGTCCGGGATGGGGCCAACGTCCTGACTTTC. It encodes CASSVRDGANVLTF.

This clonotype turned up a few times. The rearrangement joins TRBV5-6 to TRBJ1-1; D is undetermined. The CDR3 extends over 11 amino acids. Germline V gene lookup returns CDR1 SGHDT and CDR2 YYEEEE. V lost 0 bases, J lost 11 bases, and 8 bases lay in between. Here the CDR3 reads CASSLGGRAFF. The CDR3 DNA reads TGTGCCAGCAGCTTGGGCGGACGGGCTTTCTTT.

This rearrangement joins TRBV27 to TRBJ2-3; TRBD2 agrees at 10 bases. The CDR3 totals 13 residues. CDR1 and CDR2 from the germline V gene are MNHEY and SMNVEV (reference sequence). V was clipped by 6 bases and J by 5 bases; unmatched bases: 2. CDR3 region: CASRLAGVDTQYF. CDR3 sequence (DNA): TGTGCCAGCAGGCTAGCGGGGGTAGATACGCAGTATTTT.

The sample holds a few counts of this clonotype. This chain's CDR3 is CASSPWSSGANVLTF. Here the CDR3 DNA reads TGTGCCAGCAGCCCGTGGAGCTCTGGGGCCAACGTCCTGACTTTC. The chain is built from TRBV7-2 and TRBJ2-6; D gene uncertain. There are 15 residues in the CDR3. From germline, CDR1 is SGHTA and CDR2 FQGNSA. The V gene lost 5 bases and the J gene lost 0 bases, with 8 bases spanning the gap.

The genes are TRBV2 and TRBJ1-4; TRBD1 might be the D (5 bases). There are 12 residues in the CDR3. Germline V gene sequence: CDR1 SNHLY, CDR2 FYNNEI. Trimming removed 8 bases at V and 8 bases at J, with 12 bases between. Here the CDR3 reads CASAGRGEKLFF. In DNA form, the CDR3 reads TGTGCCAGCGCCGGACGGGGGGAAAAACTGTTTTTT. Full variable domain (outside the CDR3, taken from reference TRBV2 and TRBJ1-4): EPEVTQTPSHQVTQMGQEVILRCVPISNHLYFYWYRQILGQKVEFLVSFYNNEISEKSEIFDDQFSVERPDGSNFTLKIRSTKLEDSAMYFCASAGRGEKLFFGSGTQLSVL.

The genes are TRBV7-9 and TRBJ2-6; 7 nucleotides line up with TRBD1. The CDR3 covers 14 residues. Per germline, CDR1 SEHNR and CDR2 FQNEAQ (reference sequence). The J segment lost 2 bases and the V segment lost 7 bases, leaving 2 bases of the junction unmatched. The CDR3 region is CASTGTAGANVLTF. For the CDR3, the DNA is TGTGCCAGCACCGGGACAGCTGGGGCCAACGTCCTGACTTTC.

The chain couples TRBV19 to TRBJ2-7; 8 bases fit TRBD1. With 6 bases clipped from V and 2 bases from J, the junction kept 12 bases outside the gene matches. The CDR3 has 16 amino acids. Germline CDR1 reads LNHDA; CDR2 reads SQIVND (reference sequence). CDR3 sequence reads: CASSRGGGQVAYEQYF. The CDR3, as DNA: TGTGCCAGTAGCAGAGGTGGGGGACAGGTCGCCTACGAGCAGTACTTC.

This chain uses TRBV25-1 with TRBJ1-1; tentative D call: TRBD1 (5 bases). The V and J ends lost 0 bases and 11 bases respectively, with 13 bases between them. The germline V gene encodes CDR1 MGHDK and CDR2 SYGVNS. The CDR3 is 13 amino acids. CDR3 DNA sequence: TGTGCCAGCAGTGAATACTTGACAGACGCGGCTTTCTTT. It specifies CASSEYLTDAAFF.

In its sample, this clonotype was seen many times. The chain joins TRBV9 to TRBJ2-5; TRBD2 might be the D (5 bases). Deletions cut 0 bases from V and 5 bases from J, with 8 bases between. CDR1 SGDLS and CDR2 YYNGEE come from the germline V gene. This CDR3 region has 13 residues. This chain's CDR3 is CASSVASGETQYF. The CDR3 coding sequence is TGTGCCAGCAGCGTAGCTTCGGGGGAGACCCAGTACTTC.

The chain uses TRBV7-2 and TRBJ1-1, with D hard to call. The CDR3 is 14 residues long. Per germline, CDR1 SGHTA and CDR2 FQGNSA. Trimming cost V 4 bases and J 5 bases, with 14 bases left between them. The CDR3 nucleotides are TGTGCCAGCAGCTCAAGAGGAGGAGAAACTGAAGCTTTCTTT. Translation: CASSSRGGETEAFF.

This clonotype was counted a single time. In DNA, the CDR3 is TGTGCCAGTAGTATCGACAGTTCGGGCACAGATACGCAGTATTTT. Protein: CASSIDSSGTDTQYF. The V call is TRBV19, the J call TRBJ2-3; possible D gene TRBD1, 5 bases. This CDR3 is 15 amino acids long. The germline V and J ends were trimmed by 3 bases and 1 base, with 11 bases remaining between them. CDR1 LNHDA and CDR2 SQIVND come from the germline V gene (reference sequence). The variable domain in full, with the rest retrieved from reference TRBV19 and TRBJ2-3, is DGGITQSPKYLFRKEGQNVTLSCEQNLNHDAMYWYRQDPGQGLRLIYYSQIVNDFQKGDIAEGYSVSREKKESFPLTVTSAQKNPTAFYLCASSIDSSGTDTQYFGPGTRLTVL.